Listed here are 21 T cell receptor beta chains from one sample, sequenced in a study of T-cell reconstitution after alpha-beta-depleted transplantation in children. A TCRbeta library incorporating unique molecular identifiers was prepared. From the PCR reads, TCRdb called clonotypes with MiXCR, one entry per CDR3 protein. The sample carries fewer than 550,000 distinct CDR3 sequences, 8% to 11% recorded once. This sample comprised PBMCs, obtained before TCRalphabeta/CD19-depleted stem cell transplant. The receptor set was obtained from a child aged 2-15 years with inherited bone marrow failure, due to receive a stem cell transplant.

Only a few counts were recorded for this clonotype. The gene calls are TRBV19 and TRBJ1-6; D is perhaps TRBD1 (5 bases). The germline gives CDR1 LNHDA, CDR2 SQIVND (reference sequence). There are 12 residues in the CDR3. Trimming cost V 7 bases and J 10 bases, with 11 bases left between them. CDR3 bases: TGTGCCAGTAAGGTTGGGGGATCACCCCTCCACTTT. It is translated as CASKVGGSPLHF.

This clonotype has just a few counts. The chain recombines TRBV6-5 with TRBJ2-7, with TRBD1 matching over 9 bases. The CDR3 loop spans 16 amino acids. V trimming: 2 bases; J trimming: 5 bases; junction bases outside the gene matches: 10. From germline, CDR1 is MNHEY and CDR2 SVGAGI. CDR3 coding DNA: TGTGCCAGCAGTTACACTCGTCGACAGGGGGGGAACGAGCAGTACTTC. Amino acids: CASSYTRRQGGNEQYF.

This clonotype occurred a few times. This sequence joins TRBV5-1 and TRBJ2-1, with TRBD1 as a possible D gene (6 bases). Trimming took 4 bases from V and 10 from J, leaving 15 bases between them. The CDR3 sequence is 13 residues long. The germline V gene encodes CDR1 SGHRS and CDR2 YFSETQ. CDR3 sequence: CASSTSHREEQFF. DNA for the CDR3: TGCGCCAGCAGCACCTCCCACAGGGAAGAGCAGTTCTTC.

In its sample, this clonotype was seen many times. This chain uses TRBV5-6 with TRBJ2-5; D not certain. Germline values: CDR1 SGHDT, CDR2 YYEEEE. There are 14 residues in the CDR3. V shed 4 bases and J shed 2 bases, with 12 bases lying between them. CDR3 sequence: CASSAYQTQETQYF. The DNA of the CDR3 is TGTGCCAGCAGCGCGTACCAAACACAAGAGACCCAGTACTTC.

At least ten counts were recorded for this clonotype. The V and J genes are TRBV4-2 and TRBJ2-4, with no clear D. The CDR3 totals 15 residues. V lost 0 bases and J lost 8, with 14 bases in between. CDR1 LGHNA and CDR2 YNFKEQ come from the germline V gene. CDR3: CASSQDQNPLDIQYF. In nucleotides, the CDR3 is TGTGCCAGCAGCCAAGATCAAAACCCCCTCGACATTCAGTACTTC.

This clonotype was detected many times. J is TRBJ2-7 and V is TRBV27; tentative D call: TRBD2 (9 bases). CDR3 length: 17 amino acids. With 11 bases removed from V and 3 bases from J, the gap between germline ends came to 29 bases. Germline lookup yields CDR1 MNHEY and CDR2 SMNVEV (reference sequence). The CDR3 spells CAEVPRTGLSGGYEQYF. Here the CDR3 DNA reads TGTGCCGAGGTTCCACGGACAGGGCTTAGCGGGGGCTACGAGCAGTACTTC.

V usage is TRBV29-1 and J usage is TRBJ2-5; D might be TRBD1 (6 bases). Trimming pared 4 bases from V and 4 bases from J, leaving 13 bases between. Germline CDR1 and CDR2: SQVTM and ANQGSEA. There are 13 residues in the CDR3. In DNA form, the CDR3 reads TGCAGCGTTGCCCAAACAGGGCCAGAGACCCAGTACTTC. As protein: CSVAQTGPETQYF.

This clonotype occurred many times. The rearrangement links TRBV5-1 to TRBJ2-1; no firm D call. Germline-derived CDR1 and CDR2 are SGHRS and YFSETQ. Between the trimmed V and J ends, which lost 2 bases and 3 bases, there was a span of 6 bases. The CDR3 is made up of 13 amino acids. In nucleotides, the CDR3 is TGCGCCAGCAGCTTCACGGACTACAATGAGCAGTTCTTC. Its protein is CASSFTDYNEQFF.

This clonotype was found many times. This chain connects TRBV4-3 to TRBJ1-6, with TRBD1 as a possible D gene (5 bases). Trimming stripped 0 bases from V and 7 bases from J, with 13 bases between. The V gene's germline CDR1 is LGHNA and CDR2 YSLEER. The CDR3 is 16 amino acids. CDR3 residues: CASSQDLEGRNSPLHF. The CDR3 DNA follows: TGCGCCAGCAGCCAAGATCTGGAGGGGAGGAATTCACCCCTCCACTTT.

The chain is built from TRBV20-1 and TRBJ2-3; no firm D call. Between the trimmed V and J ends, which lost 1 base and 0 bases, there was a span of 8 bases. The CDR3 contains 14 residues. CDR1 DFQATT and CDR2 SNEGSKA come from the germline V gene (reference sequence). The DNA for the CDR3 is TGCAGTGCTAGAGGTGATGGGAGCACAGATACGCAGTATTTT. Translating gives CSARGDGSTDTQYF.

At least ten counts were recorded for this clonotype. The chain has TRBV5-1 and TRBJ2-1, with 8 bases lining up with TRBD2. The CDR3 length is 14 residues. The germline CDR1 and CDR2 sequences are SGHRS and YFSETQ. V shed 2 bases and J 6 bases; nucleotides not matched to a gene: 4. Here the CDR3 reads CASSLISGVNEQFF. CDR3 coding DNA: TGCGCCAGCAGCTTAATTAGCGGGGTCAATGAGCAGTTCTTC.

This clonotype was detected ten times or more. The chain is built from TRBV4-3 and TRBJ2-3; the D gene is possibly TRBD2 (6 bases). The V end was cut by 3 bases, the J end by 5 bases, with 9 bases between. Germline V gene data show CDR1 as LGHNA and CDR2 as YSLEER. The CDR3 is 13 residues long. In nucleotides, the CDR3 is TGCGCCAGCAGCCAGCTTAGCGGAGATACGCAGTATTTT. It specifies CASSQLSGDTQYF.

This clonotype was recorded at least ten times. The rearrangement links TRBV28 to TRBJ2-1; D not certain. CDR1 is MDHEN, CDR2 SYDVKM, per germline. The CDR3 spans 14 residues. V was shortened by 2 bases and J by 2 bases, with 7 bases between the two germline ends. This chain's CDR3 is CASSLAVAYNEQFF. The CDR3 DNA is TGTGCCAGCAGTTTAGCGGTAGCCTACAATGAGCAGTTCTTC.

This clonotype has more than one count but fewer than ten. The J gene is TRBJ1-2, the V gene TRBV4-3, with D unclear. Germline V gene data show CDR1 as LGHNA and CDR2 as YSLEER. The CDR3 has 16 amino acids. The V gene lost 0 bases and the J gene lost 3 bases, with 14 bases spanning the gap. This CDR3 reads CASSQDIGNLYYGYTF. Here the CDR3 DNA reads TGCGCCAGCAGCCAAGATATAGGGAACCTCTACTATGGCTACACCTTC.

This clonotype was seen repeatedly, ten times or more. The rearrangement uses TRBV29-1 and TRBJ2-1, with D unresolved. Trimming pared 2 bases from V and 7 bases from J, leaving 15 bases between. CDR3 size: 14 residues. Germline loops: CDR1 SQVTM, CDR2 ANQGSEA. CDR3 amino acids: CSVEYDKIGNEQFF. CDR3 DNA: TGCAGCGTTGAATATGATAAAATCGGTAATGAGCAGTTCTTC.

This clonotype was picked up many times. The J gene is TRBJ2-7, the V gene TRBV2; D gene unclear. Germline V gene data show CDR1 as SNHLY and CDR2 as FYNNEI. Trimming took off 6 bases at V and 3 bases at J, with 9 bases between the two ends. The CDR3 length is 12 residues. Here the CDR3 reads CASRGFRYEQYF. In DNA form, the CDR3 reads TGTGCCAGCAGGGGATTTCGCTACGAGCAGTACTTC.

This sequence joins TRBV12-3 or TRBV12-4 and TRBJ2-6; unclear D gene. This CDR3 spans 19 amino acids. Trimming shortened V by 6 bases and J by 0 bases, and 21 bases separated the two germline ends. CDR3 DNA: TGTGCCAGCAGATATTCCCCTACGAGAGCCCACTCTGGGGCCAACGTCCTGACTTTC. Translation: CASRYSPTRAHSGANVLTF.

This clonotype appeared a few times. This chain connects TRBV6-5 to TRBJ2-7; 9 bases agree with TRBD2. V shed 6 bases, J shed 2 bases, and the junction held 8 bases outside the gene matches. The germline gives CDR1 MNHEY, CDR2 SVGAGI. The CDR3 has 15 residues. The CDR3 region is CASRAGGAPAYEQYF. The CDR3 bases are TGTGCCAGCAGGGCGGGGGGGGCGCCGGCCTACGAGCAGTACTTC.

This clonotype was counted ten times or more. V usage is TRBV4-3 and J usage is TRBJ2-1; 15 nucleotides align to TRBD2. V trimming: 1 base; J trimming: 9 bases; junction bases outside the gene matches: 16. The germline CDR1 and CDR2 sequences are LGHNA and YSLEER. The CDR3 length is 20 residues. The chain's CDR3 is CASSQGGTAGLAGGMGEQFF. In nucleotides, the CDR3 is TGCGCCAGCAGCCAAGGCGGGACAGCGGGACTAGCGGGAGGTATGGGTGAGCAGTTCTTC.

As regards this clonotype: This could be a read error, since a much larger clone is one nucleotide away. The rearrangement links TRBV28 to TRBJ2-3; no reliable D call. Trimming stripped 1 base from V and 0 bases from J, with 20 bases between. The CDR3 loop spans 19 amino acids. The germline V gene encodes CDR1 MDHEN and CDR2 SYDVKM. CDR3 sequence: CASSLFAPRPALSTDTQYF. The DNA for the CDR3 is TGTGCCAGCAGTTTATTCGCGCCCCGCCCCGCCCTTAGCACAGATACGCAGTATTTT.

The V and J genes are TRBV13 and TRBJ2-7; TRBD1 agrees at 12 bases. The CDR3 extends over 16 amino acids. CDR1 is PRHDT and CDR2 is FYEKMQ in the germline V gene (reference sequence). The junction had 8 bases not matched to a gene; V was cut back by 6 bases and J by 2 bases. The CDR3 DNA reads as TGTGCCAGCAGTCCAACCCGGGACAGGGGGCCCTACGAGCAGTACTTC. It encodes CASSPTRDRGPYEQYF.